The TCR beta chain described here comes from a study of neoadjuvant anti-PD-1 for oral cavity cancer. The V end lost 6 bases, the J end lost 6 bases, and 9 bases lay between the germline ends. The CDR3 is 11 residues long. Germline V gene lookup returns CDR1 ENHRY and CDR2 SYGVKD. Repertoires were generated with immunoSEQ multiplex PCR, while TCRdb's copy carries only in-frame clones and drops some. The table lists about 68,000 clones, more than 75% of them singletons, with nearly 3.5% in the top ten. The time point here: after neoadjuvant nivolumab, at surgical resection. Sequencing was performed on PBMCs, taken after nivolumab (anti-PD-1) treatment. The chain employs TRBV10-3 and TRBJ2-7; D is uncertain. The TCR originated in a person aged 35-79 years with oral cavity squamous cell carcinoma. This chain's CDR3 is CAISRGLEQYF. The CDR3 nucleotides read TGTGCCATCAGCCGTGGGCTCGAGCAGTACTTC.